One and the same sample provided the 27 T cell receptor beta chains below, sequenced in a study of CD8 T cells in Susac syndrome. The RNA input was 0.5 to 1 ug, and it was reverse transcribed with random hexamers. TCRdb re-called the immunoSEQ multiplex PCR reads with MiXCR, one entry per CDR3 protein. The sample shows 150,000 to 200,000 distinct CDR3 sequences, 90% to 96% of them seen only once. The sequenced sample consisted of CD4+ T cells from PBMCs. All receptors derive from a human donor with multiple sclerosis.

In its sample, this clonotype was seen once. The J gene is TRBJ2-3, the V gene TRBV2; D is tentatively TRBD1 or TRBD2 (6 bases each). This CDR3 region has 11 residues. Trimming pared 9 bases from V and 10 bases from J, leaving 14 bases between. Germline loops: CDR1 SNHLY, CDR2 FYNNEI. The CDR3 nucleotides read TGTGCCAGGGAACGGGGGCGAGCGCAGTATTTT. This gives the protein CARERGRAQYF.

This clonotype was found once. V gene TRBV4-3 combines with J gene TRBJ2-7; 7 bases are shared with TRBD1. V was pared by 0 bases and J by 2 bases, with 7 bases of the junction left unmatched. Germline V gene sequence: CDR1 LGHNA, CDR2 YSLEER. CDR3 length equals 16 residues. DNA of the CDR3: TGCGCCAGCAGCCAAGATGAGACAGGGCGACCCTACGAGCAGTACTTC. It translates to CASSQDETGRPYEQYF.

The chain is built from TRBV11-1 and TRBJ1-6; no clear D. The CDR3 has 14 residues. Germline CDR1 is SGHAT and CDR2 is FQDESV (reference sequence). V was clipped by 3 bases and J by 0 bases, with 3 bases between them. CDR3 region: CASSFSSYNSPLHF. The DNA of the CDR3 is TGTGCCAGCAGCTTCAGCTCCTATAATTCACCCCTCCACTTT.

The V call is TRBV20-1, the J call TRBJ2-1; D is undetermined. This CDR3 contains 13 residues. V was pared by 1 base and J by 6 bases, with 10 bases between. Germline V gene data show CDR1 as DFQATT and CDR2 as SNEGSKA (reference sequence). This CDR3 reads CSARGWAANEQFF. The DNA of the CDR3 is TGCAGTGCTAGAGGTTGGGCAGCCAATGAGCAGTTCTTC.

V usage is TRBV19 and J usage is TRBJ2-1, with 7 bases identical to TRBD2. CDR1 and CDR2 from the germline V gene are LNHDA and SQIVND (reference sequence). CDR3 length: 14 amino acids. J was trimmed by 5 bases and V by 3 bases; bases with no gene match: 4. CDR3 in amino acids: CASSMRRGNNEQFF. The CDR3 DNA reads TGTGCCAGTAGTATGAGGCGGGGGAACAATGAGCAGTTCTTC. The full variable domain, with the rest looked up from reference TRBV19 and TRBJ2-1, is DGGITQSPKYLFRKEGQNVTLSCEQNLNHDAMYWYRQDPGQGLRLIYYSQIVNDFQKGDIAEGYSVSREKKESFPLTVTSAQKNPTAFYLCASSMRRGNNEQFFGPGTRLTVL.

The chain is built from TRBV12-3 or TRBV12-4 and TRBJ1-2, with D possibly TRBD1 on 6 matching bases. V gave up 7 bases and J gave up 4 bases, with 13 bases separating them. The CDR3 length is 13 residues. In DNA, the CDR3 is TGTGCCAGCACCTGGGGGACACTCTATGGCTACACCTTC. This codes for CASTWGTLYGYTF.

CDR3 coding DNA: TGTGCCTGGAGCTCCGACAGTGGCGTCGAAGCTTTCTTT. It specifies CAWSSDSGVEAFF. V and J are TRBV30 and TRBJ1-1, with TRBD1 as a possible D gene (5 bases). V was trimmed by 3 bases and J by 8 bases, leaving 16 bases between them. The CDR3 is made up of 13 amino acids. The germline gives CDR1 GTSNPN, CDR2 SVGIG (reference sequence). Looking up the rest from reference TRBV30 and TRBJ1-1 gives the full variable domain: SQTIHQWPATLVQPVGSPLSLECTVEGTSNPNLYWYRQAAGRGLQLLFYSVGIGQISSEVPQNLSASRPQDRQFILSSKKLLLSDSGFYLCAWSSDSGVEAFFGQGTRLTVV.

This chain links TRBV30 with TRBJ2-2, with a tentative D call TRBD1 (6 bases). V gave up 5 bases and J gave up 1 base, with 11 bases separating them. This CDR3 comprises 14 residues. From germline, CDR1 is GTSNPN and CDR2 SVGIG (reference sequence). The CDR3 DNA follows: TGTGCCTGGTCCGGGACAAAGAACACCGGGGAGCTGTTTTTT. Translation gives CAWSGTKNTGELFF.

CDR3 in DNA: TGTGCCAGCAGCCAAGGATGGGGGTGGAGTAGCACAGATACGCAGTATTTT. This encodes CASSQGWGWSSTDTQYF. V usage is TRBV14 and J usage is TRBJ2-3; the D call may be TRBD1 or TRBD2 (5 bases each). The CDR3 runs 17 residues. V gave up 1 base and J gave up 0 bases, with 14 bases separating them. The germline V gene encodes CDR1 SGHDN and CDR2 FVKESK.

CDR3: CAWSEGGAPDTQYF. The CDR3 coding sequence is TGTGCCTGGAGTGAAGGAGGGGCGCCAGATACGCAGTATTTT. The chain uses TRBV30 and TRBJ2-3, with D maybe TRBD2 (6 bases). The CDR3 extends over 14 amino acids. Trimming pared 1 base from V and 4 bases from J, leaving 12 bases between. Germline-derived CDR1 and CDR2 are GTSNPN and SVGIG (reference sequence).

This chain uses TRBV9 with TRBJ2-1; D may be TRBD1 or TRBD2 (5 bases each). Germline assignment: CDR1 SGDLS and CDR2 YYNGEE. Deletions cut 0 bases from V and 9 bases from J, with 16 bases between. The CDR3 has 15 amino acids. The CDR3 reads CASSVDGTPSGEQFF. Written as DNA, the CDR3 is TGTGCCAGCAGCGTAGACGGGACCCCCTCGGGTGAGCAGTTCTTC.

The V gene is TRBV5-1, the J gene TRBJ1-1; D ambiguous. The CDR3 contains 14 residues. Germline lookup yields CDR1 SGHRS and CDR2 YFSETQ. Between the trimmed V and J ends, which lost 2 bases and 0 bases, there was a span of 8 bases. CDR3 loop: CASSFDLLNTEAFF. The CDR3 DNA is TGCGCCAGCAGCTTCGACCTCCTGAACACTGAAGCTTTCTTT.

The V call is TRBV12-5, the J call TRBJ1-1; D is unresolved. This CDR3 comprises 12 residues. V gave up 2 bases and J gave up 5 bases, with 6 bases separating them. Germline V lookup: CDR1 LGHNT, CDR2 FRNRAP. CDR3 in DNA: TGTGCTAGTGGTTTGAGGGATACTGAAGCTTTCTTT. It is translated as CASGLRDTEAFF.

This sequence joins TRBV20-1 and TRBJ2-5; D gene ambiguous. This CDR3 is 16 amino acids long. Trimming removed 3 bases at V and 5 bases at J, with 22 bases between. CDR1 is DFQATT, CDR2 SNEGSKA, per germline (reference sequence). CDR3 loop: CSASDFRTAFGETQYF. The CDR3 DNA follows: TGCAGTGCTAGCGATTTTCGGACGGCGTTTGGGGAGACCCAGTACTTC.

The V call is TRBV30, the J call TRBJ1-1; D not certain. Germline-derived CDR1 and CDR2 are GTSNPN and SVGIG (reference sequence). The CDR3 contains 16 residues. The V end lost 0 bases, the J end lost 0 bases, and 14 bases lay between the germline ends. The CDR3 DNA is TGTGCCTGGAGTGTGTTGGGCGGCTGGCTGAACACTGAAGCTTTCTTT. Protein product: CAWSVLGGWLNTEAFF.

The chain recombines TRBV25-1 with TRBJ2-7; TRBD1 matches at 9 bases. The CDR3 has 15 amino acids. Per the germline V gene, CDR1 is MGHDK and CDR2 is SYGVNS. V was clipped by 4 bases and J by 2 bases; unmatched bases: 6. The CDR3 is CASSGEDRGAYEQYF. CDR3 in DNA: TGTGCCAGCAGTGGGGAGGACAGGGGAGCCTACGAGCAGTACTTC.

The chain joins TRBV24-1 to TRBJ2-2; D gene ambiguous. V dropped 3 bases and J dropped 8 bases, with 12 bases sitting between them. CDR3 size: 14 residues. From germline, CDR1 is KGHDR and CDR2 SFDVKD. DNA for the CDR3: TGTGCCACCAGTGATCCCTCGGGCCCAGGGGAGCTGTTTTTT. Protein sequence: CATSDPSGPGELFF.

This chain links TRBV29-1 with TRBJ1-1, with D tentatively TRBD1 (5 bases). V lost 3 bases, J lost 1 base, and 21 bases lay in between. The CDR3 sequence is 17 residues long. CDR1 is SQVTM and CDR2 is ANQGSEA in the germline V gene. CDR3 loop: CSVDSFGGTRKNTEAFF. For the CDR3, the DNA is TGCAGCGTTGATAGTTTTGGTGGGACGAGGAAGAACACTGAAGCTTTCTTT.

The chain carries TRBV29-1 and TRBJ1-5, with D unclear. Between the trimmed V and J ends, which lost 2 bases and 7 bases, there was a span of 12 bases. CDR3 length equals 13 residues. Germline V gives CDR1 SQVTM, CDR2 ANQGSEA. The CDR3 region is CSVEQGPGQPQHF. The CDR3 nucleotides read TGCAGCGTTGAACAAGGACCAGGCCAGCCCCAGCATTTT.

This clonotype appeared once. The V and J genes are TRBV18 and TRBJ1-2; 8 bases align to TRBD1. V lost 5 bases to trimming and J lost 4 bases; unmatched junction nucleotides: 6. CDR3 length: 14 amino acids. Germline V gene lookup returns CDR1 KGHSH and CDR2 LQKENI. The CDR3 sequence is CASSATGGLYGYTF. The CDR3 DNA is TGTGCCAGCTCAGCCACAGGGGGTCTCTATGGCTACACCTTC.

The V gene is TRBV20-1, the J gene TRBJ2-1; D perhaps matches TRBD2 (5 bases). There are 12 residues in the CDR3. Germline CDR1 reads DFQATT; CDR2 reads SNEGSKA (reference sequence). V was clipped by 3 bases and J by 7 bases, with 10 bases between them. Written as DNA, the CDR3 is TGCAGTGCTAGCGGGGTGGCGAATGAGCAGTTCTTC. Its translation: CSASGVANEQFF.

In DNA form, the CDR3 reads TGCGCCAGCAGTCAATCGACAGGGTTCACCGGGGAGCTGTTTTTT. This codes for CASSQSTGFTGELFF. V usage is TRBV23-1 and J usage is TRBJ2-2; 7 bases are a match to TRBD1. TRBV23-1 is an open reading frame, and its role is uncertain. Losses at the gene ends were 0 bases for V and 4 bases for J; bases not matched to a gene: 2. The CDR3 loop spans 15 amino acids.

V is TRBV30 and J is TRBJ1-5; D is ambiguous. The ends were cut back, 2 bases at V and 5 bases at J, with 10 bases in the middle. Germline V lookup: CDR1 GTSNPN, CDR2 SVGIG (reference sequence). The CDR3 contains 13 residues. The CDR3 sequence is CAWSPGGDQPQHF. CDR3 DNA sequence: TGTGCCTGGAGTCCCGGAGGAGATCAGCCCCAGCATTTT. Full variable domain (outside the CDR3, taken from reference TRBV30 and TRBJ1-5): SQTIHQWPATLVQPVGSPLSLECTVEGTSNPNLYWYRQAAGRGLQLLFYSVGIGQISSEVPQNLSASRPQDRQFILSSKKLLLSDSGFYLCAWSPGGDQPQHFGDGTRLSIL.

This chain connects TRBV4-2 to TRBJ2-5; possibly TRBD1 for D (5 bases). V was shortened by 1 base and J by 1 base, with 7 bases between the two germline ends. In germline, CDR1 is LGHNA, CDR2 YNFKEQ. The CDR3 is made up of 14 amino acids. The CDR3 DNA reads as TGTGCCAGCAGCCAAGGGACACCCCAAGAGACCCAGTACTTC. Its protein product is CASSQGTPQETQYF.

CDR3 DNA sequence: TGTGCCACCAGGCACGGGACCAGCAATCAGCCCCAGCATTTT. This codes for CATRHGTSNQPQHF. J is TRBJ1-5 and V is TRBV15, with D perhaps matching TRBD1 (5 bases). Germline loops: CDR1 LNHNV, CDR2 YYDKDF (reference sequence). V lost 6 bases and J 1 base, leaving 10 bases between the germline ends. The CDR3 length is 14 residues.

The CDR3 here is CASRTAGTPSTDTQYF. The DNA for the CDR3 is TGCGCCAGCCGGACCGCCGGGACCCCTAGCACAGATACGCAGTATTTT. The gene calls are TRBV5-1 and TRBJ2-3, with D perhaps assigned TRBD1 or TRBD2 (5 bases each). The CDR3 loop spans 16 amino acids. V was trimmed by 7 bases and J by 0 bases, leaving 18 bases between them. Germline loops: CDR1 SGHRS, CDR2 YFSETQ.

This rearrangement joins TRBV4-1 to TRBJ2-7; unclear D gene. This CDR3 has 14 residues. V lost 1 base to trimming and J lost 2 bases, with 9 bases between them. Germline-derived CDR1 and CDR2 are MGHRA and YSYEKL. DNA of the CDR3: TGCGCCAGCAGCCAAGTTAAGGGAACCTACGAGCAGTACTTC. Protein: CASSQVKGTYEQYF.